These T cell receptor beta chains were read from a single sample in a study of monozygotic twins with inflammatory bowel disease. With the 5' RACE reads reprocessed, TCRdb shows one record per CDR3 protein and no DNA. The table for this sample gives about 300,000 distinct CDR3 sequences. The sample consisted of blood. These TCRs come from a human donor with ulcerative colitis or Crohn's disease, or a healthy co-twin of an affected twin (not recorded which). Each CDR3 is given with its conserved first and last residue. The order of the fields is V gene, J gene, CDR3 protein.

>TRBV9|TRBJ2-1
CASSVEDLNNEQFF
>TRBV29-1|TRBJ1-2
CSVTTRGTKYGYTF
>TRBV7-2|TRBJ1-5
CASSRATGGVQPQHF
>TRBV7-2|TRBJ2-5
CASSVYREETQYF
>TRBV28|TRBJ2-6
CASSLPGANVLTF
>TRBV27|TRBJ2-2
CASSSPRTGELFF
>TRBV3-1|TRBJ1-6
CASSQHRDSPLHF
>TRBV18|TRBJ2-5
CASSHDRVVETQYF
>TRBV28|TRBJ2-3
CASSSQRGIPRYF
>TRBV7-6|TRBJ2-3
CASSLAATGGDTQYF
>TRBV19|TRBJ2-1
CAVSTGGFVNEQFF
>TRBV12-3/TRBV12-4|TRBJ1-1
CASSPRLGNTEAFF
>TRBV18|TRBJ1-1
CASSPTSLEAFF
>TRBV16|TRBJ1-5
CASSQTDRRHSNQPQHF
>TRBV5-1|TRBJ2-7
CASSFRLAGVYEQYF
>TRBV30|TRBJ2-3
CAWSVLGGSTDTQYF
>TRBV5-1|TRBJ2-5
CASSLDSIRETQYF
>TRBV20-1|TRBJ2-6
CSAMVAGANVLTF
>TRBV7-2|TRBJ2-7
CASSSFSGIIFYEQYF
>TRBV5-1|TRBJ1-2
CASSEGNNYGYTF
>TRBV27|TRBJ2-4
CASTSPLEGKNIQYF
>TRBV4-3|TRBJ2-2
CASSQEGLAAGELFF
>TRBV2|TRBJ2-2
CASSLTGRGTGELFF
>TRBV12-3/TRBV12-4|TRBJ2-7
CASRKTEAPYEQYF
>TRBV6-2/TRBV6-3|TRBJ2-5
CASIRIQETQYF
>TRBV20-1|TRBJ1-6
CSARDVGQSSYNSPLHF
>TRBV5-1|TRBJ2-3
CASSILAGSTDTQYF
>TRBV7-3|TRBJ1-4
CASSLRPFDRVGGEKLFF
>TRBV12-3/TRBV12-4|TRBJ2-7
CASSDYRAGPPPYEQYF
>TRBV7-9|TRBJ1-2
CASSLERDRHYGYTF
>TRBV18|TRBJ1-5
CASSYSGSNQPQHF
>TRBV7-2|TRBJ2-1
CASSLVGSKQFF
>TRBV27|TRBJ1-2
CASSLTQGARGYTF
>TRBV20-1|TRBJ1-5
CSASHLGQPQHF
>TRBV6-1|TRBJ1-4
CASSRKMDSKNEKLFF
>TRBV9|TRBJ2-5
CASSVGGAPYQETQYF
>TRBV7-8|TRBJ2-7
CASSSQRGEYEQYF
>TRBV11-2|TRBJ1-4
CASSLGRGRVFEKLFF
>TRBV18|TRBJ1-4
CASSPREWTGEKLFF
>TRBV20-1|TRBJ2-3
CSARDSRTSGITDTQYF
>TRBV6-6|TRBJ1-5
CASSIHPRDQPQHF
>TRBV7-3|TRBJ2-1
CASSLMGLAGNEQFF
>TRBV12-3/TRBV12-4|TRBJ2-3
CASSKTGLEDTQYF
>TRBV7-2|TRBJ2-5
CASSPGQPFQETQYF
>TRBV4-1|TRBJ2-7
CASSQGAGAYEQYF
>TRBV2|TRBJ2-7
CASGRPSGLISYEQYF
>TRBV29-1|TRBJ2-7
CSVENQGAYEQYF
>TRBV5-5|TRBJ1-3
CASSLRTGRDSGNTIYF
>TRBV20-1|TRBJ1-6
CSAQAGNSPLHF
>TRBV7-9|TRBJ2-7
CASSLAFESSYEQYF
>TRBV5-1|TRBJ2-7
CASSSSGTFFYEQYF
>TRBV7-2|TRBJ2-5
CASSQKRGTAETQYF